The rows below give T cell receptor beta chains drawn from one sample of a study of early T cells in non-severe SARS-CoV-2 infection. TCRdb reprocessed the 5' RACE reads with MiXCR, giving one entry per CDR3 protein. Altogether tens of thousands of distinct CDR3 sequences are present, roughly 7% being singletons, with the ten largest covering 8% to 9.5%. The sequenced sample consisted of whole blood. The receptors shown here come from an adult who was a healthcare worker with PCR-confirmed SARS-CoV-2 infection or an uninfected control (not recorded which). Each CDR3 is given with its conserved first and last residue. A D gene is named only where the DNA matches it firmly. The size entry is marked missing in some rows and otherwise reads once, few, many or a size class.

d_call j_call clone_size v_call cdr3_nt cdr3_aa
NA TRBJ1-2 few TRBV5-6 TGTGCCAGCAGCTTAGTAAACAGGGAATATGGCTACACCTTC CASSLVNREYGYTF
NA TRBJ2-2 few TRBV7-2 TGTGCCAGCAGCCGGTCTCATTCCGGGGAGCTGTTTTTT CASSRSHSGELFF
NA TRBJ1-1 few TRBV18 TGTGCCAGCTCACTAACCTACAGGGAGGACACTGAAGCTTTCTTT CASSLTYREDTEAFF
NA TRBJ1-1 NA TRBV5-4 TGTGCCAGCAGCTTGGGGAGCGGGAGTAAAGCTTTCTTT CASSLGSGSKAFF
NA TRBJ2-7 many TRBV2 TGTGCCAACCTCCGAGGGGGGAACGAGCAGTACTTC CANLRGGNEQYF
NA TRBJ2-3 NA TRBV27 TGTGCCAGCAGTTTATCACCAGGGACGGGCACAGATACGCAGTATTTT CASSLSPGTGTDTQYF
NA TRBJ1-3 few TRBV9 TGTGCCAGCAGCGTAGGGTCTGGAAACACCATATATTTT CASSVGSGNTIYF
TRBD1 TRBJ2-3 NA TRBV6-4 TGTGCCAGCAGTGGGGGACAGGGGGCAGATACGCAGTATTTT CASSGGQGADTQYF
TRBD1 TRBJ2-7 NA TRBV14 TGTGCCAGCAGTCGACAGGGGACCTCCTACGAGCAGTACTTC CASSRQGTSYEQYF
NA TRBJ1-6 few TRBV7-9 TGTGCCAGCAGCCAAGGGGGGGGGAATTCACCCCTCCACTTT CASSQGGGNSPLHF
TRBD1 TRBJ1-1 few TRBV12-3/TRBV12-4 TGTGCCGGGCTCAGACAGGGGAGCACTGAAGCTTTCTTT CAGLRQGSTEAFF
NA TRBJ2-7 few TRBV5-4 TGTGCCAGCAGCTTGCCTCGACAGAGCTCCTACGAGCAGTACTTC CASSLPRQSSYEQYF
NA TRBJ1-4 many TRBV6-5 TGTGCCAGCAGTCTTCTTTCGGACGGGGCAACTAATGAAAAACTGTTTTTT CASSLLSDGATNEKLFF
TRBD1 TRBJ1-1 few TRBV2 TGTGCCAGCACGACAGGGCTCAGGTGGCCTGAAGCTTTCTTT CASTTGLRWPEAFF
NA TRBJ1-1 few TRBV11-3 TGTGCCAGCAGCGCAACGGCGAGCACTGAAGCTTTCTTT CASSATASTEAFF
NA TRBJ1-1 many TRBV29-1 TGCAGCGTTTTGAGGGGCACTGAAGCTTTCTTT CSVLRGTEAFF
NA TRBJ2-1 NA TRBV3-1 TGTGCCAGTGCCCATGGCCGGGGGAATCCTAGCTCCTACAATGAGCAGTTCTTC CASAHGRGNPSSYNEQFF
NA TRBJ2-1 many TRBV6-2/TRBV6-3 TGTGCCAGCAGTCAGGGACCCGAAAAACAGTTCTTC CASSQGPEKQFF
NA TRBJ2-5 few TRBV18 TGTGCCAGCTCACCCAGCCCGCCGCCTCAAGAGACCCAGTACTTC CASSPSPPPQETQYF
TRBD1 TRBJ2-1 many TRBV9 TGTGCCAGCAGCGTTCGACAGGGTAATGAGCAGTTCTTC CASSVRQGNEQFF
NA TRBJ2-3 many TRBV29-1 TGCAGCTTGGAGTCCAGCACAGATACGCAGTATTTT CSLESSTDTQYF
NA TRBJ2-3 NA TRBV7-3 TGTGCCAGCAGCCGCGGGGCAGATACGCAGTATTTT CASSRGADTQYF
TRBD2 TRBJ2-7 NA TRBV7-2 TGTGCCAGCAAGGGACTAGCGGGGACCGAGCAGTACTTC CASKGLAGTEQYF
NA TRBJ1-1 once TRBV12-3/TRBV12-4 TGTGCCAGCAGACCCAGCATGAACACTGAAGCTTTCTTT CASRPSMNTEAFF
NA TRBJ2-5 NA TRBV7-9 TGTGCCAGCAGCAAATTTTTGGGGGCACCCCAAGAGACCCAGTACTTC CASSKFLGAPQETQYF
NA TRBJ1-2 few TRBV25-1 TGTGCCAGCACCGTCGTGACGGAATTCAACTATGGCTACACCTTC CASTVVTEFNYGYTF
TRBD1 TRBJ2-7 few TRBV20-1 TGCAGTGCTCCCCGGACAGGGGGGAACGAGCAGTACTTC CSAPRTGGNEQYF
NA TRBJ2-2 many TRBV28 TGTGCCAGCATGACACAGGGGAGGCTTCCTGATTTGTTTTTT CASMTQGRLPDLFF
NA TRBJ2-2 many TRBV29-1 TGCAGCGGCGGGACCTCCGGGTTCACGTCCACCGGGGAGCTGTTTTTT CSGGTSGFTSTGELFF
NA TRBJ2-7 NA TRBV28 TGTGCCAGCCTACCCCCAACTGCGAGCTCCTACGAGCAGTACTTC CASLPPTASSYEQYF
TRBD2 TRBJ2-1 NA TRBV4-2 TGTGCCAGCAGCCAAGGGACTAGCGGGGGCGACAATGAGCAGTTCTTC CASSQGTSGGDNEQFF
NA TRBJ1-4 few TRBV7-2 TGTGCCAGCAGCCCCCGAAGTACTAATGAAAAACTGTTTTTT CASSPRSTNEKLFF
NA TRBJ2-3 many TRBV7-9 TGTGCCAGCAGCAAGGCATCGGGGGCAGATACGCAGTATTTT CASSKASGADTQYF
NA TRBJ1-6 NA TRBV27 TGTGCCAGCAGTTTCCGATATACGGGGAATTCACCCCTCCACTTT CASSFRYTGNSPLHF
TRBD1 TRBJ2-1 many TRBV28 TGTGCCAGCAGTCAACAGGGGGGAACTTGGAATGAGCAGTTCTTC CASSQQGGTWNEQFF
TRBD1 TRBJ1-2 NA TRBV19 TGTGCCAGTAGTATAGATCTAACAGGGGCTAAAAGAAACTATGGCTACACCTTC CASSIDLTGAKRNYGYTF
NA TRBJ2-3 few TRBV5-4 TGTGCCAGCAGCTCCACCCAACTAGCCAGCACAGATACGCAGTATTTT CASSSTQLASTDTQYF
NA TRBJ1-5 many TRBV29-1 TGCAGCGTTGAATTACGGCACGGCAATCAGCCCCAGCATTTT CSVELRHGNQPQHF
TRBD1 TRBJ2-3 few TRBV7-7 TGTGCTAGCAGCAAGGACAGGGTAGATACGCAGTATTTT CASSKDRVDTQYF
NA TRBJ2-2 few TRBV5-4 TGTGCCAGCAGCCGCCCGAACACCGGGGAGCTGTTTTTT CASSRPNTGELFF
NA TRBJ2-1 many TRBV12-3/TRBV12-4 TGTGCCAGCAGTTTGGCCAGGGGGGGAGAGCAGTTCTTC CASSLARGGEQFF
NA TRBJ1-2 many TRBV6-5 TGTGCCAGCAGTTACTCCAGGGAAGGGTACTATGGCTACACCTTC CASSYSREGYYGYTF
NA TRBJ1-1 many TRBV29-1 TGCAGCGTTGATCCACTCGGACAGAACACTGAAGCTTTCTTT CSVDPLGQNTEAFF
NA TRBJ1-2 few TRBV3-1 TGTGCCAGCAGCCATTTACAGCTTAACTATGGCTACACCTTC CASSHLQLNYGYTF
NA TRBJ1-2 few TRBV28 TGTGCCAGCAGTTCCAGGGTTGGGTATGGCTACACCTTC CASSSRVGYGYTF
NA TRBJ2-2 many TRBV7-2 TGTGCCAGCAGCTTAGTGCCCTTTGTGGACACCGGGGAGCTGTTTTTT CASSLVPFVDTGELFF
TRBD1 TRBJ2-7 NA TRBV27 TGTGCCAGCAGTATACACCGGGACAGCTACGAGCAGTACTTC CASSIHRDSYEQYF
NA TRBJ1-2 many TRBV12-3/TRBV12-4 TGTGCCAGCAGTTCGAACTGGAACCGATATGGCTACACCTTC CASSSNWNRYGYTF
NA TRBJ1-5 few TRBV7-8 TGTGCCAGCAGGGAAGAATTAGGACGGAGTAGAAAGCCCCAGCATTTT CASREELGRSRKPQHF
NA TRBJ1-1 many TRBV24-1 TGTGCCACCAGTGATCCAACACGGGGGAACACTGAAGCTTTCTTT CATSDPTRGNTEAFF
NA TRBJ1-1 NA TRBV3-1 TGTGCCAGCAGCAAACTTGGGGGTAACACTGAAGCTTTCTTT CASSKLGGNTEAFF
NA TRBJ1-6 NA TRBV10-3 TGTGCCATCAGCGGACAGAATTCACCCCTCCACTTT CAISGQNSPLHF
TRBD1 TRBJ1-2 few TRBV29-1 TGCAGCGGGCCTGGGACAGAAGGCGGCTACACCTTC CSGPGTEGGYTF
NA TRBJ2-7 many TRBV7-2 TGTGCCAGCAGCTTAGCGGCAGGTATCGAGCAGTACTTC CASSLAAGIEQYF
NA TRBJ1-5 many TRBV14 TGTGCCAGCAGTGGGACAAATGATCAGCCCCAGCATTTT CASSGTNDQPQHF
NA TRBJ2-5 NA TRBV5-4 TGTGCCAGCAGTCGGGAAGGGGAACAAGAGACCCAGTACTTC CASSREGEQETQYF
NA TRBJ2-5 NA TRBV15 TGTGCCACCAGCATAAGTAGGCAGACCCAGTACTTC CATSISRQTQYF